These 26 T cell receptor beta chains were all obtained from the same sample, sequenced in a study of OX40 agonist ivuxolimab in advanced cancers. Profiling relied on immunoSEQ multiplex PCR, and the TCRdb table lists in-frame clones only, not all of them. This table has approximately 23,000 clones, 84% appearing once. The specimen comprised CD4+ or CD8+ T cells sorted from blood, sampled in a trial of the OX40 agonist ivuxolimab. These receptors all stem from an adult with an advanced solid tumor such as melanoma, head and neck, liver or kidney cancer.

The V and J genes are TRBV27 and TRBJ2-1; D is perhaps TRBD1 (5 bases). V lost 5 bases, J lost 0 bases, and 14 bases lay in between. The V gene's germline CDR1 is MNHEY and CDR2 SMNVEV (reference sequence). CDR3 length equals 16 residues. For the CDR3, the DNA is TGTGCCAGCAGTAGACAGACCGTGAGCTCCTACAATGAGCAGTTCTTC. This gives the protein CASSRQTVSSYNEQFF.

V is TRBV30 and J is TRBJ1-1; D gene uncertain. CDR3 size: 14 residues. Per germline, CDR1 GTSNPN and CDR2 SVGIG (reference sequence). With 3 bases removed from V and 1 base from J, the gap between germline ends came to 12 bases. The CDR3 DNA reads TGTGCCTGGAGCGATTTCAACGAGAACACTGAAGCTTTCTTT. Translation: CAWSDFNENTEAFF.

The chain employs TRBV6-5 and TRBJ1-5, with D hard to call. This CDR3 spans 14 amino acids. CDR1 is MNHEY, CDR2 SVGAGI, per germline. V was cut by 8 bases and J by 4 bases, with 15 bases left in between. The CDR3, as DNA: TGTGCCAGCTGGTGGACGGGCCAAAATCAGCCCCAGCATTTT. Translated, it gives CASWWTGQNQPQHF.

The rearrangement links TRBV5-1 to TRBJ2-7, with 7 bases identical to TRBD1. CDR1 and CDR2 from the germline V gene are SGHRS and YFSETQ. Losses at the gene ends were 0 bases for V and 3 bases for J; bases not matched to a gene: 6. The CDR3 extends over 15 amino acids. CDR3 loop: CASSLEASGGYEQYF. The CDR3 nucleotides read TGCGCCAGCAGCTTGGAGGCCTCAGGGGGCTACGAGCAGTACTTC. The variable domain in full, completed from reference TRBV5-1 and TRBJ2-7, reads KAGVTQTPRYLIKTRGQQVTLSCSPISGHRSVSWYQQTPGQGLQFLFEYFSETQRNKGNFPGRFSGRQFSNSRSEMNVSTLELGDSALYLCASSLEASGGYEQYFGPGTRLTVT.

DNA for the CDR3: TGTGCCAGCAGCGTAGGAGTTAGCTACGAGCAGTACTTC. It translates to CASSVGVSYEQYF. The chain carries TRBV9 and TRBJ2-7; D ambiguous. Per germline, CDR1 SGDLS and CDR2 YYNGEE. Trimming left V 0 bases short and J 3 bases short, with 7 bases between. This CDR3 comprises 13 residues.

The V call is TRBV27, the J call TRBJ1-2, with a tentative D call TRBD1 (5 bases). The germline V gene encodes CDR1 MNHEY and CDR2 SMNVEV (reference sequence). The CDR3 spans 13 residues. The V end was cut by 6 bases, the J end by 5 bases, with 13 bases between. CDR3 nucleotide sequence: TGTGCCAGCAGCCCCGACAGCTTATATGGCTACACCTTC. Its protein product is CASSPDSLYGYTF.

The chain employs TRBV21-1 and TRBJ2-3; TRBD2, the table's D call, was not compared with the DNA. TRBV21-1 is reported as a pseudogene. The CDR3 extends over 15 amino acids. Here the CDR3 reads CASSMPAGTTDTQYF. The DNA of the CDR3 is TGTGCCAGCAGCATGCCAGCGGGGACCACAGATACGCAGTATTTT.

This rearrangement joins TRBV15 to TRBJ2-7; D perhaps matches TRBD1 (6 bases). Germline V gives CDR1 LNHNV, CDR2 YYDKDF (reference sequence). The V and J ends lost 3 bases and 6 bases respectively, with 15 bases between them. This CDR3 is 14 amino acids long. In nucleotides, the CDR3 is TGTGCCACCAGCAGGCTATTGGGGGCCGGCGAGCAGTACTTC. This encodes CATSRLLGAGEQYF.

The chain carries TRBV5-1 and TRBJ2-2, with 10 positions matching TRBD2. Per the germline V gene, CDR1 is SGHRS and CDR2 is YFSETQ. V lost 1 base to trimming and J lost 3 bases; unmatched junction nucleotides: 9. The CDR3 sequence is 18 residues long. Here the CDR3 reads CASSLWLAGAGDTGELFF. The CDR3 region has the DNA TGCGCCAGCAGCTTGTGGCTAGCGGGGGCTGGGGACACCGGGGAGCTGTTTTTT. The full variable domain, completed using reference TRBV5-1 and TRBJ2-2, is KAGVTQTPRYLIKTRGQQVTLSCSPISGHRSVSWYQQTPGQGLQFLFEYFSETQRNKGNFPGRFSGRQFSNSRSEMNVSTLELGDSALYLCASSLWLAGAGDTGELFFGEGSRLTVL.

The chain links TRBV29-1 to TRBJ2-1, with D possibly matching TRBD2 (6 bases). V lost 6 bases, J lost 6 bases, and 12 bases lay in between. The CDR3 contains 12 residues. Germline V CDR1 and CDR2: SQVTM, ANQGSEA. The CDR3 sequence: CSVPTEGNEQFF. DNA of the CDR3: TGCAGCGTACCGACGGAGGGCAATGAGCAGTTCTTC.

The rearrangement uses TRBV19 and TRBJ1-2; D is undetermined. The germline V and J ends were trimmed by 1 base and 2 bases, with 8 bases remaining between them. CDR1 is LNHDA, CDR2 SQIVND, per germline (reference sequence). The CDR3 covers 14 residues. The CDR3 sequence is CASSIVGSNYGYTF. The CDR3, as DNA: TGTGCCAGTAGTATAGTGGGCAGCAACTATGGCTACACCTTC.

The chain carries TRBV18 and TRBJ2-5, with 7 bases identical to TRBD1. This CDR3 spans 15 amino acids. The germline CDR1 and CDR2 sequences are KGHSH and LQKENI. With 3 bases clipped from V and 5 bases from J, the junction kept 9 bases outside the gene matches. The CDR3 spells CASSPSTGLQETQYF. DNA of the CDR3: TGTGCCAGCTCACCCTCGACAGGGCTCCAGGAGACCCAGTACTTC.

The DNA of the CDR3 is TGTGCCAGCTCCGGACAGGGGAGTGGAAACACCATATATTTT. Translating gives CASSGQGSGNTIYF. The chain has TRBV9 and TRBJ1-3; TRBD1 matches at 9 bases. V was pared by 7 bases and J by 3 bases, with 5 bases of the junction left unmatched. Germline lookup yields CDR1 SGDLS and CDR2 YYNGEE. The CDR3 consists of 14 residues.

On this clone: An end of the junction does not agree with germline; a read error may underlie this. This sequence joins TRBV6-1 and TRBJ2-5; maybe TRBD2 (5 bases). The germline gives CDR1 MNHNS, CDR2 SASEGT. The CDR3 contains 16 residues. The CDR3: CASSESGAAPQVTQYF. The CDR3 coding sequence is TGTGCCAGCAGTGAATCAGGAGCGGCCCCTCAAGTGACCCAGTACTTC.

J is TRBJ2-2 and V is TRBV27, with D perhaps being TRBD1 or TRBD2 (6 bases each). V was clipped by 0 bases and J by 5 bases, with 16 bases between them. The CDR3 has 17 residues. The germline V gene has CDR1 MNHEY and CDR2 SMNVEV (reference sequence). The CDR3 bases are TGTGCCAGCAGTTTATCGCCGGGGGCGCGGTCGACCGGGGAGCTGTTTTTT. It yields the protein CASSLSPGARSTGELFF.

The chain carries TRBV4-1 and TRBJ2-7; 10 nucleotides match TRBD1. Germline CDR1 and CDR2: MGHRA and YSYEKL. The CDR3 consists of 15 residues. J lost 2 bases, V lost 2 bases, and 3 bases had no gene match. This chain's CDR3 is CASSQPGTGAYEQYF. The DNA for the CDR3 is TGCGCCAGCAGCCAACCCGGGACAGGGGCCTACGAGCAGTACTTC.

The chain joins TRBV9 to TRBJ1-1; D is possibly TRBD1 (5 bases). CDR3 length: 14 residues. From germline, CDR1 is SGDLS and CDR2 YYNGEE. V was trimmed by 2 bases and J by 0 bases, leaving 8 bases between them. CDR3 loop: CASSVSGVNTEAFF. CDR3 coding DNA: TGTGCCAGCAGCGTCTCGGGGGTGAACACTGAAGCTTTCTTT. Filled out from reference TRBV9 and TRBJ1-1, the complete variable domain reads DSGVTQTPKHLITATGQRVTLRCSPRSGDLSVYWYQQSLDQGLQFLIQYYNGEERAKGNILERFSAQQFPDLHSELNLSSLELGDSALYFCASSVSGVNTEAFFGQGTRLTVV.

This sequence joins TRBV19 and TRBJ2-1; D is ambiguous. The germline V gene has CDR1 LNHDA and CDR2 SQIVND (reference sequence). This CDR3 has 15 residues. V was pared by 8 bases and J by 0 bases, with 14 bases between. CDR3 bases: TGTGCCAGTCGCCGAAATTCTTACTCCTACAATGAGCAGTTCTTC. As protein: CASRRNSYSYNEQFF.

This chain links TRBV27 with TRBJ2-5; TRBD2 agrees at 11 bases. The CDR3 length is 14 residues. Per germline, CDR1 MNHEY and CDR2 SMNVEV (reference sequence). The junction had 4 bases not matched to a gene; V was cut back by 6 bases and J by 4 bases. CDR3 in amino acids: CASSLAGGGETQYF. The CDR3 DNA reads TGTGCCAGCAGCCTAGCGGGGGGTGGAGAGACCCAGTACTTC.

The V and J genes are TRBV5-6 and TRBJ2-1; 9 nucleotides align to TRBD1. The CDR3 extends over 16 amino acids. Germline lookup yields CDR1 SGHDT and CDR2 YYEEEE. The junction had 8 bases not matched to a gene; V was cut back by 5 bases and J by 2 bases. Here the CDR3 reads CASSSGTGIPYNEQFF. As DNA, the CDR3 is TGTGCCAGCAGTTCCGGGACAGGGATCCCCTACAATGAGCAGTTCTTC. The full variable domain, with the rest looked up from reference TRBV5-6 and TRBJ2-1, is DAGVTQSPTHLIKTRGQQVTLRCSPKSGHDTVSWYQQALGQGPQFIFQYYEEEERQRGNFPDRFSGHQFPNYSSELNVNALLLGDSALYLCASSSGTGIPYNEQFFGPGTRLTVL.

This clone came up once. The chain recombines TRBV19 with TRBJ2-2; D gene ambiguous. CDR1 and CDR2 (germline): LNHDA, SQIVND (reference sequence). V lost 5 bases and J lost 3, with 10 bases in between. The CDR3 runs 14 residues. The CDR3 loop reads CASSLGADTGELFF. DNA for the CDR3: TGTGCCAGTAGTTTGGGTGCCGACACCGGGGAGCTGTTTTTT.

V gene TRBV19 combines with J gene TRBJ1-3, with D maybe TRBD1 (6 bases). Trimming pared 9 bases from V and 0 bases from J, leaving 9 bases between. This CDR3 is 13 amino acids long. In germline, CDR1 is LNHDA, CDR2 SQIVND (reference sequence). CDR3 in DNA: TGTGCCAGGGGGGCTCTCTCTGGAAACACCATATATTTT. Protein sequence: CARGALSGNTIYF.

The genes are TRBV6-6 and TRBJ2-7, with 7 bases that match TRBD2. The V and J ends lost 10 bases and 4 bases, in that order; junction bases with no gene match: 16. The germline CDR1 and CDR2 sequences are MNHNY and SVGAGI (reference sequence). The CDR3 covers 15 residues. This CDR3 reads CATQFGAGPRYEQYF. In nucleotides, the CDR3 is TGTGCCACTCAGTTTGGAGCGGGGCCTAGGTACGAGCAGTACTTC.

This rearrangement joins TRBV19 to TRBJ2-3; no reliable D call. The germline V gene encodes CDR1 LNHDA and CDR2 SQIVND (reference sequence). The CDR3 is made up of 13 amino acids. V lost 10 bases, J lost 1 base, and 12 bases lay in between. The CDR3 nucleotides are TGTGCCACACATCCCCGGGGCACAGATACGCAGTATTTT. Translation gives CATHPRGTDTQYF.

The rearrangement joins TRBV28 to TRBJ1-1; 9 positions match TRBD1. With 5 bases clipped from V and 0 bases from J, the junction kept 4 bases outside the gene matches. Per the germline V gene, CDR1 is MDHEN and CDR2 is SYDVKM. The CDR3 spans 15 residues. The CDR3 DNA reads TGTGCCAGCAGTCTACAGGGGGCGCTGAACACTGAAGCTTTCTTT. Translated, it gives CASSLQGALNTEAFF.

The chain is built from TRBV2 and TRBJ1-1; TRBD1 matches at 7 bases. The V gene's germline CDR1 is SNHLY and CDR2 FYNNEI. This CDR3 spans 12 amino acids. Germline trimming cut 6 bases from V and 4 bases from J; bases unmatched to any gene: 2. The CDR3 loop reads CASSTGVTEAFF. The CDR3 nucleotides read TGTGCCAGCAGCACAGGGGTCACTGAAGCTTTCTTT. The full variable domain, rest sourced from reference TRBV2 and TRBJ1-1, is EPEVTQTPSHQVTQMGQEVILRCVPISNHLYFYWYRQILGQKVEFLVSFYNNEISEKSEIFDDQFSVERPDGSNFTLKIRSTKLEDSAMYFCASSTGVTEAFFGQGTRLTVV.